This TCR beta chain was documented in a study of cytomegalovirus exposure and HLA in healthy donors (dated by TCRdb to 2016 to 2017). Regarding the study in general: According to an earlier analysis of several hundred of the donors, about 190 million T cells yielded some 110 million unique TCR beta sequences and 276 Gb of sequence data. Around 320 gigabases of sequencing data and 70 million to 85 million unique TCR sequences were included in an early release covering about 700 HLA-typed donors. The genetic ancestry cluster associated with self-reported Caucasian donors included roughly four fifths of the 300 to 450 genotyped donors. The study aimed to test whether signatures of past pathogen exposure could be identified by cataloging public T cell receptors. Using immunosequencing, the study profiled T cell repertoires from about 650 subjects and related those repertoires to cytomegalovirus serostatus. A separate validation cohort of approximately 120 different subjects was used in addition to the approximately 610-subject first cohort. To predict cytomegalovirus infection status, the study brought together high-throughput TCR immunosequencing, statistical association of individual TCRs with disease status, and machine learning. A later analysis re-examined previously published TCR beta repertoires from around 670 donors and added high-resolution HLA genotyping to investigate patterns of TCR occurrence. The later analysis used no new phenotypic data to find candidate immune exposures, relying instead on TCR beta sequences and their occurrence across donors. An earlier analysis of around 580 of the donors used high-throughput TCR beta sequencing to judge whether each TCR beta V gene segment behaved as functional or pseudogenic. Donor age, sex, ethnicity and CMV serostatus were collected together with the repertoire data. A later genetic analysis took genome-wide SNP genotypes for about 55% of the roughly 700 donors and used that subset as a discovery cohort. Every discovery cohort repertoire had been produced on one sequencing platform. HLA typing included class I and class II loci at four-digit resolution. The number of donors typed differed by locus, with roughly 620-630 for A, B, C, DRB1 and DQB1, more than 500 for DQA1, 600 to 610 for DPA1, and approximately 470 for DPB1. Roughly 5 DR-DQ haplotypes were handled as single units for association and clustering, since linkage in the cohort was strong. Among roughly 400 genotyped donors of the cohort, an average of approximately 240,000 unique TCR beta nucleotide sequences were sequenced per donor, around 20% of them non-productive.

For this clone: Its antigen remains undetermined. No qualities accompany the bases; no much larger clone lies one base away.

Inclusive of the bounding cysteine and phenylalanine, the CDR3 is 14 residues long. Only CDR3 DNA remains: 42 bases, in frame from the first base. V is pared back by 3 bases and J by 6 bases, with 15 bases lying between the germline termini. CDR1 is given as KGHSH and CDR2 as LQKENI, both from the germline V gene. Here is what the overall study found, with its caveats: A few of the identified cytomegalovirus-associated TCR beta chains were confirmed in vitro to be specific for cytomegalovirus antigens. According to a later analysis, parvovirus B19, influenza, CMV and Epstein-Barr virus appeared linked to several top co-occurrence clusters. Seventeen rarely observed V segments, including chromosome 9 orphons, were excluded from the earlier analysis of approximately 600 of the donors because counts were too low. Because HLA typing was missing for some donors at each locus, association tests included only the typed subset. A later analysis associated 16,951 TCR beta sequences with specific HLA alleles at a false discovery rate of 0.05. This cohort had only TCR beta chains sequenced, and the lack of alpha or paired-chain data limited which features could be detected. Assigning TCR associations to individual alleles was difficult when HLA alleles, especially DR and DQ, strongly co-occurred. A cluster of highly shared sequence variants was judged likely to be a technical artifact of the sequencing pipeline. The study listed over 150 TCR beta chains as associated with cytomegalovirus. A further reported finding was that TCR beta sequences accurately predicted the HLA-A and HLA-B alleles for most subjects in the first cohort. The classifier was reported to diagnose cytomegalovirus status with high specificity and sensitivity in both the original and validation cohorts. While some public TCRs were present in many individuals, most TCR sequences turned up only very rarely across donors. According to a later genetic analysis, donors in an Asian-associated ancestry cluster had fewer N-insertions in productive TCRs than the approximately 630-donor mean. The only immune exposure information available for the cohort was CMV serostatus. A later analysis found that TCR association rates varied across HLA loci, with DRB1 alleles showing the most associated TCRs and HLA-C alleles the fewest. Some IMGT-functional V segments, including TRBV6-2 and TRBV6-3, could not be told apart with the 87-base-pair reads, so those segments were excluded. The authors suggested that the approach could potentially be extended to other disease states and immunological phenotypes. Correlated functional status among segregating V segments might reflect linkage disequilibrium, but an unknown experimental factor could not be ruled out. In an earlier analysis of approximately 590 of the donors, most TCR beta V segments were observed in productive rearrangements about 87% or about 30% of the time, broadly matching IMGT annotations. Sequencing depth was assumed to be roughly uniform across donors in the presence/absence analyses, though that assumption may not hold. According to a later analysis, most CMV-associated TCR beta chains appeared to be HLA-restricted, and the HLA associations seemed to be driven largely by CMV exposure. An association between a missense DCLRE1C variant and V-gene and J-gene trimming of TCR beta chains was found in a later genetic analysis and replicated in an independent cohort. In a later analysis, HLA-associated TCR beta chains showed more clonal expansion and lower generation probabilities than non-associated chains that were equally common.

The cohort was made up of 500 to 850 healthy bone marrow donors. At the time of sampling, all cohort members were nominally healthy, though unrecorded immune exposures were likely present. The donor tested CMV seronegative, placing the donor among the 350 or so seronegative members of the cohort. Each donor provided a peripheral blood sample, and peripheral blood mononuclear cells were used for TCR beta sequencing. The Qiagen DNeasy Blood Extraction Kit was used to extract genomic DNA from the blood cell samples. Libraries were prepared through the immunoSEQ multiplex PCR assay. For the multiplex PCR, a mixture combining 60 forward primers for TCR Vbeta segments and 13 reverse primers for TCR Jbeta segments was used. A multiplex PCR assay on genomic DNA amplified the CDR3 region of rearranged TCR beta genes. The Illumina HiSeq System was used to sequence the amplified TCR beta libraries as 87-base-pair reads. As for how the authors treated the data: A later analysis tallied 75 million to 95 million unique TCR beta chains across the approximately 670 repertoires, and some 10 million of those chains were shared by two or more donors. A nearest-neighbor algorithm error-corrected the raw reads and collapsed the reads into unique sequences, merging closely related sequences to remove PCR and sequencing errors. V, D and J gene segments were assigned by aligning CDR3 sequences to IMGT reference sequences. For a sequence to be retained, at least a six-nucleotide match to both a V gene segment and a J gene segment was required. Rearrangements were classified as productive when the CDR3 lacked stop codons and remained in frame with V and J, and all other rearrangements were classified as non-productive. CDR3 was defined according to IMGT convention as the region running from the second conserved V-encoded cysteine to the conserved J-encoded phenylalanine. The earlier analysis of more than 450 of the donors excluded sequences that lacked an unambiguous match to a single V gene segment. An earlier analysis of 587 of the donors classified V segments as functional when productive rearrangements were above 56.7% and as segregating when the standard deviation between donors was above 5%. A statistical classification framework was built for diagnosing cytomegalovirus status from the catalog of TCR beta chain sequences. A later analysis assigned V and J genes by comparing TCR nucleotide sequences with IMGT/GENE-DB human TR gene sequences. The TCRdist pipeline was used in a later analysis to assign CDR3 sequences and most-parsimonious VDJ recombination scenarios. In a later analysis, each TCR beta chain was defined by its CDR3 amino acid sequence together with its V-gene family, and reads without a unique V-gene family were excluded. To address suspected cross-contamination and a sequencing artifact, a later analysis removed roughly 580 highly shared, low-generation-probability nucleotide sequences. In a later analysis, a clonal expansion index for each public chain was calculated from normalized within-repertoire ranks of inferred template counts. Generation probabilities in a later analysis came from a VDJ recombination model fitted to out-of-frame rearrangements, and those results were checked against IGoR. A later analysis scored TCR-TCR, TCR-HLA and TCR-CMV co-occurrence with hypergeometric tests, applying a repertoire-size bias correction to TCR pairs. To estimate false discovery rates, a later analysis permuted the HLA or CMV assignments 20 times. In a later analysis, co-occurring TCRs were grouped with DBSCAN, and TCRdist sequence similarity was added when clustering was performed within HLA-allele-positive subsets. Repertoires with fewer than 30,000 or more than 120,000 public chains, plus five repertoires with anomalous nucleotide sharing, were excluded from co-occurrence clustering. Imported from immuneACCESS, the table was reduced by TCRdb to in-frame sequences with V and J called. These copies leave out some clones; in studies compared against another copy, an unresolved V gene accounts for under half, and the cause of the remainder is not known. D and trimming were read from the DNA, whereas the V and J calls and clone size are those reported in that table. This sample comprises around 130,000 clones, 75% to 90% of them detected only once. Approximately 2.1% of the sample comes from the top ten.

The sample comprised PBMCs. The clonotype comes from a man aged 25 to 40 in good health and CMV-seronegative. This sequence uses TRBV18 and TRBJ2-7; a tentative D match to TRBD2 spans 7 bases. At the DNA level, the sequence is TGTGCCAGCTCACCGCGCGGGGGCGGGAGCGAGCAGTACTTC. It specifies CASSPRGGGSEQYF.